This TCR beta chain derives from a study of shared clonotypes between healthy human individuals (dated by TCRdb to 2018 to 2021). Concerning the study at large: The cohort included three men and two women between 18 and 49 years of age. Per donor, three plates each were used for CD4 naive and CD4 memory, two for CD8 naive, and one for CD8 memory. Between about 0.8 and 9.5 billion PBMCs per donor were obtained by leukapheresis. Different laboratories and diverse techniques were used to prepare libraries and sequence TCR repertoires, to increase sequencing depth and limit assay-specific biases. The study deeply sequenced blood TCR repertoires of five healthy adults to estimate repertoire size and the extent of clonotype sharing between individuals.

Concerning this clone itself: No antigen is known for it. Within one base of it there is no much larger clone, and no base qualities were kept.

CD8 naive samples were obtained by positive selection for CCR7 among CD45RO-negative cells, yielding a CD45RA+CCR7+ population from which TemRA cells were excluded. Donors were healthy HIV-negative adults with no recently reported acute infections or vaccinations. Every donor was a Caucasian adult residing in Nashville, Tennessee, USA. Blood was obtained by leukapheresis, after which PBMCs were separated by Ficoll-Histopaque density gradient centrifugation and cryopreserved in liquid nitrogen vapor phase. Analytical flow cytometry was used to check the purity and quantity of each magnetically sorted T cell population. Each sorted fraction had its genomic DNA isolated and then quantified by UV absorbance on a Nanodrop 2000c. V loses 4 bases at its end and J loses 4 bases; junction bases beyond the gene matches: 3. CDR1 and CDR2 are read off the germline V gene as MNHEY and SVGAGI. Inclusive of the bounding cysteine and phenylalanine, the CDR3 is 14 residues long. This entry keeps only the CDR3 DNA: 42 bases, framed from base 1.

Here is what the overall study found, with its caveats: Clonotypes shared by all four sorted-subset donors showed higher generation probabilities than non-shared clonotypes. Pairwise subsampling indicated that sequencing depth was expected to affect the degree of clonotype sharing among donors. Sampling was restricted to blood, and TCR repertoires in tissue are likely to differ from TCR repertoires in blood. Rarefaction of sorted-subset datasets indicated incomplete sequencing despite the large sequencing depth. Because the study included only a small number of donors, the genetic and exposure-history diversity represented was limited. Across a handful of donors, roughly 5% of naive CD4, roughly 3.3% of naive CD8, about 2% of memory CD4, and roughly 0.4% of memory CD8 clonotypes were shared. Estimated clonotype richness was generally larger for naive than for memory subsets.

Using the deep immunoSEQ assay, TCR CDR3 regions were amplified from genomic DNA by multiplex PCR. Extracted genomic DNA from each cell subset was distributed evenly across all wells of several immunoSEQ 96-well plates, and each plate was treated as a replicate. For sorted subsets, approximately 200 ng of genomic DNA, equivalent to some 30,000 T cell genomes, went into each replicate PCR. Purified libraries were quantified with a Qubit 3.0 fluorometer, sized on a Bioanalyzer 2100, and re-quantified with the KAPA Library Quantification kit. Every immunoSEQ 96-well plate was sequenced on a dedicated single-read 150-cycle Illumina NextSeq 550 flow cell. The authors' analysis ran thus. The immunoSEQ output contained only junctional sequences without quality scores, so filtering could not match that applied to full-length reads. Sequences were annotated with PyIR, a Python wrapper for IgBLAST v1.9, using IMGT germline references to assign V/J genes and CDR3. Reads were removed for weak V/J assignments (E-value above 1e-6), missing CDR3, stop codons, out-of-frame junctions, or ambiguous translated residues. A V3J clonotype was defined by an identical inferred V gene, J gene, and CDR3 amino acid sequence. Percentage overlap between repertoires was calculated by dividing the number of shared unique clonotypes by the size of the smaller repertoire. Richness of each repertoire was evaluated using RTK rarefaction, the Chao1 estimator, and Recon v2.1 estimates of unobserved clonotypes. Generation probabilities were computed with OLGA for all TCRbeta clonotypes obtained by the gDNA method from several donors. The source is immuneACCESS, and TCRdb retained only in-frame sequences with V and J called. Part of the clones is not carried over; for the studies checked, unresolved V genes explain less than half of this, and the remainder is unexplained. The DNA was the basis for D and trimming; V, J and clone size are from that table. Present in this sample are millions of clones, about 95% of which were seen just once. The ten most abundant clones make up 0.9% to 1.4% of the sample.

Sequences were obtained from naive CD8+ T cells sorted from blood. What this sample's cell subset or site label stands for: CD45RA+CCR7+. Rearrangement joined TRBV6-5 to TRBJ1-1, and TRBD1 matches 10 of the central bases. This receptor was identified in a man between 18 and 35 years old in good health. CDR3 loop: CASSSDRGATEAFF. The nucleotides are TGTGCCAGCAGTTCGGACAGGGGGGCCACTGAAGCTTTCTTT.